The 30 T cell receptor beta chains reported below all come from one sample, sequenced in a study of regulatory T cells in long-lasting Graves disease. Time point given: newly diagnosed GD, antithyroid drugs for less than 3 months. There was RNA extracted from PBMCs, and the TCR library was made from it. Arm-PCR of CDR3 regions with iRepertoire HTBI primers generated TCR beta libraries. TCRdb processed the multiplex PCR reads anew with MiXCR; each CDR3 protein has one entry. In the table there are about 380,000 distinct CDR3 sequences, roughly 15% of which are singletons. The source material was peripheral blood mononuclear cells (PBMCs), sampled at new diagnosis, from a patient treated with antithyroid drugs. The origin of the receptors is a female donor with Graves disease.

This clonotype was detected many times. V and J are TRBV28 and TRBJ2-3; TRBD1 aligns across 8 bases. This CDR3 contains 13 residues. Trimming removed 8 bases from V and 2 bases from J; junction bases left unmatched: 3. Germline V CDR1 and CDR2: MDHEN, SYDVKM. CDR3 residues: CASGQGYTDTQYF. The CDR3 DNA sequence: TGTGCCAGCGGACAGGGATACACAGATACGCAGTATTTT.

This clonotype came up a few times. The chain couples TRBV29-1 to TRBJ1-1; D is uncertain. The CDR3 totals 13 residues. The germline V gene has CDR1 SQVTM and CDR2 ANQGSEA. With 3 bases removed from V and 4 bases from J, the gap between germline ends came to 12 bases. CDR3 DNA sequence: TGCAGCGTTGATGGGCCACCAGGCACTGAAGCTTTCTTT. It is translated as CSVDGPPGTEAFF.

This clonotype was seen ten or more times. This chain joins TRBV2 and TRBJ2-5; a weak D match, TRBD2 (6 bases). Trimming took off 6 bases at V and 0 bases at J, with 11 bases between the two ends. CDR1 SNHLY and CDR2 FYNNEI come from the germline V gene. This CDR3 has 14 residues. In DNA form, the CDR3 reads TGTGCCAGCAGCGTCGGGAGCGACCAAGAGACCCAGTACTTC. Its translation is CASSVGSDQETQYF.

The sample holds many counts of this clonotype. The CDR3 bases are TGTGCCAGCAGCGTAGACGGGACAGAGGTTAACTATGGCTACACCTTC. Its protein is CASSVDGTEVNYGYTF. The chain joins TRBV7-9 to TRBJ1-2, with 7 nucleotides matching TRBD1. Germline trimming cut 5 bases from V and 1 base from J; bases unmatched to any gene: 10. The germline gives CDR1 SEHNR, CDR2 FQNEAQ (reference sequence). This CDR3 has 16 amino acids.

This clonotype has ten or more counts. The rearrangement joins TRBV5-1 to TRBJ1-2; D gene uncertain. V was shortened by 4 bases and J by 0 bases, with 10 bases between the two germline ends. Germline lookup yields CDR1 SGHRS and CDR2 YFSETQ. CDR3 length equals 14 residues. Here the CDR3 reads CASSLTSSNYGYTF. DNA of the CDR3: TGCGCCAGCAGCCTTACGAGCTCTAACTATGGCTACACCTTC.

In this sample, this clonotype turned up many times. The genes are TRBV2 and TRBJ2-1; 8 nucleotides match TRBD2. The CDR3 totals 13 residues. V lost 7 bases and J lost 8; bases outside the gene matches: 7. From germline, CDR1 is SNHLY and CDR2 FYNNEI. The CDR3 coding sequence is TGTGCCAGCACTCCGGGACTAGAAGATGAGCAGTTCTTC. Translating gives CASTPGLEDEQFF.

This clonotype was observed at least ten times. Its ends do not fully match the called genes, so a read error is possible. This chain links TRBV5-1 with TRBJ1-1; TRBD1 is a possible D gene (5 bases). This CDR3 is built from 14 residues. CDR1 is SGHRS, CDR2 YFSETQ, per germline. CDR3 residues: CASSWGSGVTEAFF. In DNA form, the CDR3 reads TGTGCCAGCAGCTGGGGGTCGGGGGTCACTGAAGCTTTCTTT. Full variable domain (rest looked up from reference TRBV5-1 and TRBJ1-1): KAGVTQTPRYLIKTRGQQVTLSCSPISGHRSVSWYQQTPGQGLQFLFEYFSETQRNKGNFPGRFSGRQFSNSRSEMNVSTLELGDSALYLCASSWGSGVTEAFFGQGTRLTVV.

The CDR3 loop is CASSQESTTGANYGYTF. CDR3 in DNA: TGCGCCAGCAGCCAAGAGTCGACGACAGGGGCAAACTATGGCTACACCTTC. This chain uses TRBV4-1 with TRBJ1-2, with 8 bases aligning to TRBD1. This CDR3 has 17 amino acids. With 0 bases clipped from V and 2 bases from J, the junction kept 8 bases outside the gene matches. Germline V lookup: CDR1 MGHRA, CDR2 YSYEKL.

This clonotype was detected ten times or more. The chain recombines TRBV12-3 or TRBV12-4 with TRBJ1-2; D call uncertain. The V end lost 11 bases, the J end lost 8 bases, and 21 bases lay between the germline ends. This CDR3 region has 13 residues. The CDR3 protein is CALLPAAVRGYTF. CDR3 nucleotide sequence: TGTGCCTTGCTGCCAGCAGCGGTTAGAGGCTACACCTTC.

Many counts were recorded for this clonotype. The chain couples TRBV30 to TRBJ1-2, with a weak D call TRBD1 (5 bases). Germline V lookup: CDR1 GTSNPN, CDR2 SVGIG (reference sequence). V was cut by 5 bases and J by 0 bases, with 16 bases left in between. The CDR3 has 15 amino acids. CDR3 loop: CAWHRTKYTNYGYTF. In DNA, the CDR3 is TGTGCCTGGCACCGGACAAAGTATACTAACTATGGCTACACCTTC.

This clonotype has more than one count but fewer than ten. V is TRBV14 and J is TRBJ2-1, with D perhaps TRBD1 (5 bases). The CDR3 runs to 15 residues. V was clipped by 5 bases and J by 2 bases, with 13 bases between them. From germline, CDR1 is SGHDN and CDR2 FVKESK. The CDR3 sequence: CASSSQGCAYNEQFF. In nucleotides, the CDR3 is TGTGCCAGCAGCTCCCAGGGTTGCGCCTACAATGAGCAGTTCTTC.

This clonotype was counted at least ten times. The V and J genes are TRBV6-2 or TRBV6-3 and TRBJ2-3; D might be TRBD2 (6 bases). Between the trimmed V and J ends, which lost 10 bases and 2 bases, there was a span of 16 bases. The CDR3 has 14 residues. The germline CDR1 and CDR2 sequences are MNHEY and SVGEGT. CDR3 in DNA: TGTGCCACCGCGGGACTCGAATACACAGATACGCAGTATTTT. Protein sequence: CATAGLEYTDTQYF.

This rearrangement joins TRBV5-1 to TRBJ2-1; TRBD2 aligns across 13 bases. TRBJ2-5 explains the end of the DNA better; the J call may be wrong. The CDR3 has 15 residues. Germline V CDR1 and CDR2: SGHRS, YFSETQ. The chain's CDR3 is CASSGTSGKQETQYF. CDR3 nucleotides: TGCGCCAGCAGCGGGACTAGCGGGAAGCAAGAGACCCAGTACTTC.

In its sample, this clonotype was seen many times. V usage is TRBV6-1 and J usage is TRBJ2-7; 8 bases line up with TRBD2. V shed 6 bases and J 0 bases; nucleotides not matched to a gene: 10. Germline lookup yields CDR1 MNHNS and CDR2 SASEGT. The CDR3 length is 16 residues. The CDR3: CASSPREGGSSYEQYF. In DNA form, the CDR3 reads TGTGCCAGCAGCCCCCGGGAGGGAGGTAGCTCCTACGAGCAGTACTTC.

The sample holds many counts of this clonotype. The V gene is TRBV7-2, the J gene TRBJ2-3, with a possible D match to TRBD2 (6 bases). V lost 1 base, J lost 2 bases, and 10 bases lay in between. This CDR3 contains 15 residues. Germline V lookup: CDR1 SGHTA, CDR2 FQGNSA. CDR3 DNA: TGTGCCAGCAGCTTAGTTAGCGGTCCCACAGATACGCAGTATTTT. Its translation: CASSLVSGPTDTQYF. The whole variable domain, remainder taken from reference TRBV7-2 and TRBJ2-3, is GAGVSQSPSNKVTEKGKDVELRCDPISGHTALYWYRQSLGQGLEFLIYFQGNSAPDKSGLPSDRFSAERTGGSVSTLTIQRTQQEDSAVYLCASSLVSGPTDTQYFGPGTRLTVL.

This clonotype has ten or more counts. The chain uses TRBV6-1 and TRBJ2-3; 8 bases agree with TRBD2. Trimming removed 3 bases from V and 2 bases from J; junction bases left unmatched: 1. Germline-derived CDR1 and CDR2 are MNHNS and SASEGT. The CDR3 loop spans 14 amino acids. This chain's CDR3 is CASSDGGATDTQYF. CDR3 nucleotide sequence: TGTGCCAGCAGTGACGGGGGGGCCACAGATACGCAGTATTTT.

This clonotype has more than one count but fewer than ten. The V call is TRBV28, the J call TRBJ2-3, with 9 bases aligning to TRBD2. This CDR3 is 15 amino acids long. Trimming cost V 7 bases and J 1 base; bases outside gene matches: 6. Per germline, CDR1 MDHEN and CDR2 SYDVKM. The CDR3 protein is CASTKAGGGTDTQYF. The CDR3 DNA sequence: TGTGCCAGCACTAAAGCGGGAGGAGGCACAGATACGCAGTATTTT.

The table lists this clonotype with many counts. This chain joins TRBV12-3 or TRBV12-4 and TRBJ2-2; D unresolved. V shed 2 bases and J shed 6 bases, with 7 bases lying between them. The CDR3 spans 13 residues. The CDR3 bases are TGTGCCAGCAGTTTATTTCGAGCCGGGGAGCTGTTTTTT. Residues: CASSLFRAGELFF.

This clonotype occurred many times. This chain joins TRBV6-5 and TRBJ1-6; 9 positions match TRBD1. Germline V gene sequence: CDR1 MNHEY, CDR2 SVGAGI. V was pared by 0 bases and J by 7 bases, with 4 bases of the junction left unmatched. This CDR3 region has 16 residues. CDR3 bases: TGTGCCAGCAGTTACTCGACAGGGGGAGGCAATTCACCCCTCCACTTT. Its translation is CASSYSTGGGNSPLHF.

The CDR3 sequence is CASSPQINEQFF. The CDR3 nucleotides are TGTGCCAGCAGCCCCCAAATAAATGAGCAGTTCTTC. This chain joins TRBV11-2 and TRBJ2-1; D remains unclear. CDR3 length equals 12 residues. Germline V gene lookup returns CDR1 SGHAT and CDR2 FQNNGV. Between the trimmed V and J ends, which lost 5 bases and 7 bases, there was a span of 9 bases.

In this sample, this clonotype turned up a few times. The chain is built from TRBV4-1 and TRBJ2-7, with 8 bases aligning to TRBD1. In germline, CDR1 is MGHRA, CDR2 YSYEKL. J gave up 2 bases and V 0 bases, and 6 bases lay outside the gene matches. This CDR3 has 16 residues. The CDR3 DNA reads as TGCGCCAGCAGCCAAGAATTCCCGGGACAGGCCTACGAGCAGTACTTC. Amino acid sequence: CASSQEFPGQAYEQYF.

This clonotype was detected many times. The CDR3 DNA sequence: TGTGCCAGCAGCCTCTCGGAGGCAGGGACTCACAATGAGCAGTTCTTC. This translates into CASSLSEAGTHNEQFF. The chain uses TRBV7-9 and TRBJ2-1; perhaps TRBD2 as D (6 bases). Germline loops: CDR1 SEHNR, CDR2 FQNEAQ (reference sequence). Trimming took off 5 bases at V and 5 bases at J, with 19 bases between the two ends. The CDR3 length is 16 residues. The full variable domain, rest sourced from reference TRBV7-9 and TRBJ2-1, is DTGVSQNPRHKITKRGQNVTFRCDPISEHNRLYWYRQTLGQGPEFLTYFQNEAQLEKSRLLSDRFSAERPKGSFSTLEIQRTEQGDSAMYLCASSLSEAGTHNEQFFGPGTRLTVL.

This clonotype was seen ten or more times. The chain employs TRBV7-2 and TRBJ2-7, with a weak D call TRBD1 (5 bases). Germline lookup yields CDR1 SGHTA and CDR2 FQGNSA. V lost 2 bases, J lost 3 bases, and 11 bases lay in between. The CDR3 loop spans 14 amino acids. The CDR3 spells CASSLQGFDYEQYF. The CDR3 DNA reads TGTGCCAGCAGCTTACAGGGTTTTGACTACGAGCAGTACTTC.

At least ten counts were recorded for this clonotype. The V call is TRBV28, the J call TRBJ1-4; D unclear. Germline CDR1 reads MDHEN; CDR2 reads SYDVKM. This CDR3 is 11 amino acids long. The V and J ends lost 1 base and 8 bases respectively, with 2 bases between them. CDR3 nucleotide sequence: TGTGCCAGCAGTTTATACGAAAAACTGTTTTTT. This encodes CASSLYEKLFF. Full variable domain (rest looked up from reference TRBV28 and TRBJ1-4): DVKVTQSSRYLVKRTGEKVFLECVQDMDHENMFWYRQDPGLGLRLIYFSYDVKMKEKGDIPEGYSVSREKKERFSLILESASTNQTSMYLCASSLYEKLFFGSGTQLSVL.

This clonotype was counted at least ten times. The chain couples TRBV10-1 to TRBJ2-4, with D perhaps TRBD2 (6 bases). CDR3 length equals 14 residues. V was trimmed by 8 bases and J by 0 bases, leaving 11 bases between them. Germline assignment: CDR1 WNHNN and CDR2 SYGVQD (reference sequence). The DNA of the CDR3 is TGCGCCAGCTCTAGCGATCCAGCCAAAAACATTCAGTACTTC. It codes for CASSSDPAKNIQYF.

This clonotype was detected ten times or more. The chain has TRBV5-1 and TRBJ1-2; D may be TRBD1 (5 bases). CDR1 is SGHRS and CDR2 is YFSETQ in the germline V gene. V was cut by 1 base and J by 5 bases, with 12 bases left in between. The CDR3 runs to 14 residues. CDR3 nucleotides: TGCGCCAGCAGCTTGATGCAGGGATATTATGGCTACACCTTC. It encodes CASSLMQGYYGYTF.

This clonotype was detected ten times or more. J is TRBJ2-2 and V is TRBV7-9; 7 bases line up with TRBD1. J was trimmed by 0 bases and V by 11 bases; bases with no gene match: 15. This CDR3 has 17 amino acids. Germline V gene data show CDR1 as SEHNR and CDR2 as FQNEAQ (reference sequence). The CDR3 loop reads CAGPDYVQGANTGELFF. CDR3 DNA sequence: TGTGCCGGACCAGACTATGTCCAGGGGGCGAACACCGGGGAGCTGTTTTTT.

This clonotype appeared many times. The chain is built from TRBV20-1 and TRBJ2-7; D possibly corresponds to TRBD1 (5 bases). The germline V gene encodes CDR1 DFQATT and CDR2 SNEGSKA (reference sequence). The CDR3 consists of 14 residues. V was trimmed by 0 bases and J by 4 bases, leaving 13 bases between them. The CDR3: CSARDRSGLYEQYF. DNA of the CDR3: TGCAGTGCTAGAGATCGTTCAGGGCTTTACGAGCAGTACTTC.

On this clonotype itself: This may be a read error: a much more frequent sequence differs by one nucleotide. The J gene is TRBJ2-1, the V gene TRBV6-2 or TRBV6-3, with 11 bases identical to TRBD2. With V trimmed by 7 bases and J by 8 bases, 10 bases remained unmatched. Looked up from germline, CDR1 is MNHEY and CDR2 is SVGEGT. The CDR3 runs 15 residues. Here the CDR3 reads CASNQGLAGGHEQFF. The CDR3 region has the DNA TGTGCCAGCAACCAAGGGCTAGCGGGAGGCCATGAGCAGTTCTTC.

This chain joins TRBV4-1 and TRBJ1-5, with 8 bases fitting TRBD1. V dropped 4 bases and J dropped 4; count of bases not matched to a gene: 9. In germline, CDR1 is MGHRA, CDR2 YSYEKL. The CDR3 spans 16 residues. The CDR3 nucleotides are TGCGCCAGCAGCCTCGGACAGGGCCTACCGAATCAGCCCCAGCATTTT. This encodes CASSLGQGLPNQPQHF.